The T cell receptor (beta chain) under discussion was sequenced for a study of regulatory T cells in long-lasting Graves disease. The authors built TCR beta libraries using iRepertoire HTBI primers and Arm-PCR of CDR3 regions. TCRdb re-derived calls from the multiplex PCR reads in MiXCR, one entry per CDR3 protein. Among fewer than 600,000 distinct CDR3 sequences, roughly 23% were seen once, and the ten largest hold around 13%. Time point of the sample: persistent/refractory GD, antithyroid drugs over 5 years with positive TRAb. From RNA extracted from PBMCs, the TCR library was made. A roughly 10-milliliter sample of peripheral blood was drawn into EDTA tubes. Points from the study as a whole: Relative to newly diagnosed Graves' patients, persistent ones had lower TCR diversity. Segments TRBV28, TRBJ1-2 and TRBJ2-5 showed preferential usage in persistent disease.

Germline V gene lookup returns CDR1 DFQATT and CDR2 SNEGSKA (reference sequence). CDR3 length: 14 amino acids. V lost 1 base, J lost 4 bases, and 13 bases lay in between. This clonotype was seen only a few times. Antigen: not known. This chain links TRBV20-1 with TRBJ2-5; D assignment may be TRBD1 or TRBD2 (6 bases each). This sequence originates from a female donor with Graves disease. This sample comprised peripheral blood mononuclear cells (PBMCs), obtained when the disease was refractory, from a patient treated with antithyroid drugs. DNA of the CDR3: TGCAGTGCTAGAGGACGGGGGCAAGGAGAGACCCAGTACTTC. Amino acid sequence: CSARGRGQGETQYF.